A single T cell receptor (beta chain) is shown here with its context. V was clipped by 2 bases and J by 6 bases, with 11 bases between them. There are 13 residues in the CDR3. Per the germline V gene, CDR1 is MNHNY and CDR2 is SVGAGI (reference sequence). Retrospectively chosen non-transplant comparators had other cancers and at least five gastrointestinal samples, without known gastrointestinal disease. The data are from a study of tissue T cells after allogeneic stem cell transplantation. Looking at the study overall: Samples with visible lymphocytes on H&E were prioritized for sequencing.

Assay used: immunoSEQ multiplex PCR; TCRdb lists only in-frame clones, some missing. In the table there are tens of thousands of clones, less than 75% of which are singletons. The specimen comprised tissue from the ileum, sampled at autopsy. The chain is built from TRBV6-6 and TRBJ2-7; tentative D call: TRBD2 (6 bases). The sequence derives from a female donor older than 55 with lung cancer. CDR3 region: CASSYRGLGEQYF. As DNA, the CDR3 is TGTGCCAGCAGTTACCGGGGGTTGGGCGAGCAGTACTTC.